The next 22 T cell receptor beta chains were all read from a single sample in a study of blood T cell repertoires in COVID-19. Data came from immunoSEQ multiplex PCR; TCRdb stores just in-frame clones and leaves some out. This sample has under 85,000 clones; approximately 85% occur once, and the top ten carry just over 5%. Material: peripheral blood. The receptor set was obtained from a man at least 80 years old with acute or convalescent COVID-19.

J is TRBJ2-1 and V is TRBV19; 8 positions match TRBD1. Germline CDR1 and CDR2: LNHDA and SQIVND (reference sequence). V was clipped by 4 bases and J by 8 bases; unmatched bases: 10. The CDR3 loop spans 15 amino acids. CDR3 coding DNA: TGTGCCAGTAGTAAGGGACAGGTTACCCTAGATGAGCAGTTCTTC. Translating it yields CASSKGQVTLDEQFF.

This clone was counted a single time. V gene TRBV30 combines with J gene TRBJ2-2; TRBD1 is a possible D gene (6 bases). The CDR3 totals 16 residues. The V end lost 0 bases, the J end lost 1 base, and 12 bases lay between the germline ends. Germline V gene lookup returns CDR1 GTSNPN and CDR2 SVGIG (reference sequence). CDR3 region: CAWSVWTALNTGELFF. The CDR3 DNA follows: TGTGCCTGGAGTGTATGGACAGCCCTGAACACCGGGGAGCTGTTTTTT.

This clone was recorded a few times. The CDR3 DNA is TGTGCCAGCAGCACATCGACTAGCGGGAGTAGAGGATACGAGCAGTACTTC. Encoded protein: CASSTSTSGSRGYEQYF. This rearrangement joins TRBV7-2 to TRBJ2-7, with 12 bases aligning to TRBD2. V gave up 5 bases and J gave up 4 bases; unmatched junction bases: 12. CDR1 SGHTA and CDR2 FQGNSA come from the germline V gene. This CDR3 has 17 residues.

The CDR3 nucleotides are TGTGCCAGCTCACTGACGGTAATAGCGGGAGGCTACGAGCAGTACTTC. Translating it yields CASSLTVIAGGYEQYF. The rearrangement uses TRBV18 and TRBJ2-7; 10 positions match TRBD2. This CDR3 comprises 16 residues. The trim removed 4 bases at V and 3 bases at J, leaving 9 bases unmatched. The V gene's germline CDR1 is KGHSH and CDR2 LQKENI.

The chain uses TRBV27 and TRBJ1-5; D remains unclear. The CDR3 length is 13 residues. V was trimmed by 6 bases and J by 6 bases, leaving 12 bases between them. Germline lookup yields CDR1 MNHEY and CDR2 SMNVEV (reference sequence). The CDR3 DNA reads TGTGCCAGCAGCCCTCTGGGAGGTCAGCCCCAGCATTTT. Translating gives CASSPLGGQPQHF.

This chain connects TRBV21-1 to TRBJ2-3; the D call TRBD1 from the table was never checked on the DNA. TRBV21-1 is listed as a pseudogene. CDR3 length: 19 residues. The CDR3 DNA reads as TGTGCCAGCAGCAAAGGGCCCGGACAGGGCAATCTCTACACAGATACGCAGTATTTT. Its translation is CASSKGPGQGNLYTDTQYF.

The genes are TRBV27 and TRBJ1-5; no definite D call. Trimming removed 5 bases at V and 10 bases at J, with 12 bases between. This CDR3 is 12 amino acids long. Germline V CDR1 and CDR2: MNHEY, SMNVEV (reference sequence). The DNA of the CDR3 is TGTGCCAGCAGTAATACAGCCTTTCCCCAGCATTTT. It yields the protein CASSNTAFPQHF.

The chain has TRBV3-1 (or the pseudogene TRBV3-2) and TRBJ2-1, with D perhaps TRBD2 (5 bases). Germline V gene data show CDR1 as LGHDT and CDR2 as YNNKEL (reference sequence). Between the trimmed V and J ends, which lost 5 bases and 12 bases, there was a span of 20 bases. This CDR3 has 14 residues. This CDR3 is CASSSRADVRGQFF. The CDR3 nucleotides are TGTGCCAGCAGCTCCCGGGCCGATGTACGGGGGCAGTTCTTC.

V gene TRBV5-4 combines with J gene TRBJ2-2; TRBD2 aligns across 7 bases. The length of the CDR3 is 16 residues. Germline loops: CDR1 SGHNT, CDR2 YYREEE (reference sequence). The V segment lost 5 bases and the J segment 6 bases; nucleotides outside the gene matches: 13. The CDR3 reads CASRGSGRGVAGELFF. CDR3 coding DNA: TGTGCCAGCAGGGGAAGCGGCCGGGGGGTCGCCGGGGAGCTGTTTTTT.

The chain combines TRBV10-3 with TRBJ1-5; a weak D match, TRBD1 (6 bases). Trimming stripped 8 bases from V and 4 bases from J, with 9 bases between. CDR3 size: 12 residues. Germline CDR1 and CDR2: ENHRY and SYGVKD. The CDR3 nucleotides read TGTGCCATCGCGGACAGAAATCAGCCCCAGCATTTT. Translated: CAIADRNQPQHF.

The V gene is TRBV7-2, the J gene TRBJ1-1, with D uncertain. Germline V CDR1 and CDR2: SGHTA, FQGNSA. The CDR3 loop spans 14 amino acids. Trimming pared 0 bases from V and 1 base from J, leaving 6 bases between. The CDR3 spells CASSLAAPNTEAFF. CDR3 coding DNA: TGTGCCAGCAGCTTAGCAGCCCCGAACACTGAAGCTTTCTTT.

The chain combines TRBV10-3 with TRBJ2-7; 9 bases are shared with TRBD1. Germline V gene data show CDR1 as ENHRY and CDR2 as SYGVKD. This CDR3 spans 17 amino acids. Trimming removed 0 bases from V and 3 bases from J; junction bases left unmatched: 9. This chain's CDR3 is CAISESIRTGEIYEQYF. The CDR3 DNA follows: TGTGCCATCAGTGAGTCGATTAGGACAGGGGAAATCTACGAGCAGTACTTC.

The chain links TRBV28 to TRBJ1-4; D perhaps matches TRBD1 (5 bases). Germline-derived CDR1 and CDR2 are MDHEN and SYDVKM. The V and J ends lost 5 bases and 7 bases respectively, with 20 bases between them. The CDR3 runs 16 residues. The CDR3 sequence: CASSPYGGAHGEKLFF. DNA of the CDR3: TGTGCCAGCAGTCCCTACGGCGGGGCGCACGGTGAAAAACTGTTTTTT.

This clone was seen a single time. The V call is TRBV10-2, the J call TRBJ1-1; TRBD1 matches 10 bases. The germline V gene encodes CDR1 WSHSY and CDR2 SAAADI. V trimming: 2 bases; J trimming: 0 bases; junction bases outside the gene matches: 15. This CDR3 contains 20 residues. This chain's CDR3 is CASSERDRGFFRSLNTEAFF. The CDR3, as DNA: TGCGCCAGCAGTGAGCGGGACAGGGGTTTCTTTCGCAGTCTGAACACTGAAGCTTTCTTT.

The chain links TRBV5-1 to TRBJ1-1; a weak D match, TRBD1 (6 bases). V gave up 0 bases and J gave up 4 bases, with 13 bases separating them. The CDR3 runs to 15 residues. Germline V gives CDR1 SGHRS, CDR2 YFSETQ. The CDR3 spells CASSLAQGLGTEAFF. In DNA, the CDR3 is TGCGCCAGCAGCTTGGCACAGGGCTTGGGCACTGAAGCTTTCTTT.

This clone has just a few counts. The chain couples TRBV28 to TRBJ1-2; D is perhaps TRBD1 (5 bases). Looked up from germline, CDR1 is MDHEN and CDR2 is SYDVKM. The CDR3 consists of 12 residues. Trimming took 11 bases from V and 4 from J, leaving 14 bases between them. Here the CDR3 reads CAGGERFYGYTF. Here the CDR3 DNA reads TGTGCCGGGGGGGAAAGATTCTATGGCTACACCTTC.

This clone was seen a single time. The rearrangement joins TRBV30 to TRBJ1-4; D gene uncertain. There are 15 residues in the CDR3. Germline CDR1 and CDR2: GTSNPN and SVGIG (reference sequence). V gave up 3 bases and J gave up 0 bases, with 11 bases separating them. This chain's CDR3 is CAWRGWTTTNEKLFF. In DNA, the CDR3 is TGTGCCTGGAGAGGGTGGACTACAACTAATGAAAAACTGTTTTTT.

V gene TRBV6-6 combines with J gene TRBJ2-7; D is unclear. Looked up from germline, CDR1 is MNHNY and CDR2 is SVGAGI (reference sequence). V was shortened by 7 bases and J by 4 bases, with 23 bases between the two germline ends. CDR3 length equals 16 residues. Here the CDR3 reads CASIGGSGEVLYEQYF. The CDR3 DNA sequence: TGTGCCAGCATCGGTGGTTCTGGAGAGGTCCTTTACGAGCAGTACTTC.

The gene calls are TRBV20-1 and TRBJ2-7, with D uncertain. V gave up 7 bases and J gave up 4 bases, with 11 bases separating them. Germline values: CDR1 DFQATT, CDR2 SNEGSKA (reference sequence). CDR3 length: 11 residues. The CDR3 DNA reads as TGCAGTGTTCGGGTTTCGTACGAGCAGTACTTC. Translating gives CSVRVSYEQYF.

The rearrangement uses TRBV12-3 or TRBV12-4 and TRBJ2-3; D is possibly TRBD1 (5 bases). This CDR3 is built from 13 residues. Deletions cut 2 bases from V and 12 bases from J, with 15 bases between. This CDR3 reads CASSLRQPVSQYF. The CDR3 DNA reads TGTGCCAGCAGTTTACGACAGCCGGTTTCCCAGTATTTT.

V is TRBV18 and J is TRBJ2-7; perhaps TRBD1 as D (6 bases). V dropped 2 bases and J dropped 2 bases, with 7 bases sitting between them. This CDR3 region has 13 residues. The germline V gene encodes CDR1 KGHSH and CDR2 LQKENI. The CDR3 is CASSPWDTYEQYF. CDR3 bases: TGTGCCAGCTCACCATGGGACACCTACGAGCAGTACTTC.

The genes are TRBV2 and TRBJ1-4; 9 bases align to TRBD1. The CDR3 contains 14 residues. Trimming cost V 4 bases and J 5 bases; bases outside gene matches: 2. Germline V CDR1 and CDR2: SNHLY, FYNNEI. CDR3 residues: CASSAGTGNEKLFF. DNA of the CDR3: TGTGCCAGCAGTGCCGGGACAGGGAATGAAAAACTGTTTTTT.